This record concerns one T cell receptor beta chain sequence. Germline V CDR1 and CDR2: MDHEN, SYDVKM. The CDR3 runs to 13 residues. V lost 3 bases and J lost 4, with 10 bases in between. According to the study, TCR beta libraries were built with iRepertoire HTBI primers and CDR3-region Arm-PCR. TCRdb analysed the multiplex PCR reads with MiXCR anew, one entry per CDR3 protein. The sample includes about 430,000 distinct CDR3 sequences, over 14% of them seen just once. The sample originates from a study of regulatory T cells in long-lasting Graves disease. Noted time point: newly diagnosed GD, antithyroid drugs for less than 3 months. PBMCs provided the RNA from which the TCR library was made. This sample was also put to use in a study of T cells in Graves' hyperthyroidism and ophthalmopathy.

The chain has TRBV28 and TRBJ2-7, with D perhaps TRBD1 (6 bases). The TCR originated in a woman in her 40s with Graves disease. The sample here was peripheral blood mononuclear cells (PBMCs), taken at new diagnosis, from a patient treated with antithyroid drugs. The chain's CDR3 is CASSLSRGYEQYF. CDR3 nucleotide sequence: TGTGCCAGCAGTTTGAGCAGGGGTTACGAGCAGTACTTC.